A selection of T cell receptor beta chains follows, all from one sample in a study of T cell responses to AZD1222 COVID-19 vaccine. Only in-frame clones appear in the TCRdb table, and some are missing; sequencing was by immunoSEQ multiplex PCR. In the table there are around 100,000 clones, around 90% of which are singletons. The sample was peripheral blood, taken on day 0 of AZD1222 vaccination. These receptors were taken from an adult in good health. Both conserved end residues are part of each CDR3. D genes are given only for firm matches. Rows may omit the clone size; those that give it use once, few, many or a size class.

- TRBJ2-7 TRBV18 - CASSPLRLSTYEQYF TGTGCCAGCTCACCACTCCGACTGAGTACCTACGAGCAGTACTTC
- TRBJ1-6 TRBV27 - CASSPGIFSPLHF TGTGCCAGCAGTCCCGGAATTTTTTCACCCCTCCACTTT
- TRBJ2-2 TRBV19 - CASRGLASRTGELFF TGTGCCAGTAGAGGTTTAGCATCCAGAACCGGGGAGCTGTTTTTT
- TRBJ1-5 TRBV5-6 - CASSLGRGARQPQHF TGTGCCAGCAGCTTGGGACGAGGGGCCCGGCAGCCCCAGCATTTT
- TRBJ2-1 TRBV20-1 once CSASGRVEQFF TGCAGTGCTAGTGGGCGGGTTGAGCAGTTCTTC
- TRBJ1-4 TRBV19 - CASSIRARDGNEKLFF TGTGCCAGTAGTATTAGGGCTAGGGACGGTAATGAAAAACTGTTTTTT
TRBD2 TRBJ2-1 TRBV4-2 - CASNRGLAETNEQFF TGTGCCAGCAACCGAGGACTAGCGGAAACTAATGAGCAGTTCTTC
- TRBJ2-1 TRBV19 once CASSIRTDYNEQFF TGTGCCAGTAGTATCCGGACTGACTACAATGAGCAGTTCTTC
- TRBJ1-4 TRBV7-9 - CASSWTPTNEKLFF TGTGCCAGCAGCTGGACACCTACTAATGAAAAACTGTTTTTT
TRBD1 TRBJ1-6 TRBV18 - CASSPNRDRSNSPLHF TGTGCCAGCTCACCAAACCGGGACAGGTCCAATTCACCCCTCCACTTT
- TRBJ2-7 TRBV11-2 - CASSSTGEEEYF TGTGCCAGCAGTAGTACTGGGGAGGAGGAGTACTTC
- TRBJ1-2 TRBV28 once CASSFWGAAGYTF TGTGCCAGCAGTTTTTGGGGGGCGGCAGGCTACACCTTC
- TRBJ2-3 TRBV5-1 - CASSLAPAIPDTQYF TGCGCCAGCAGCTTGGCTCCAGCGATACCAGATACGCAGTATTTT
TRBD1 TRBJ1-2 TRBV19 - CASSIVRDRGPRGGYTF TGTGCCAGTAGTATAGTTCGGGACAGGGGACCTCGCGGCGGCTACACCTTC
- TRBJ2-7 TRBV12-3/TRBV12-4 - CASSTQSYEQYF TGTGCCAGCAGCACACAGAGCTACGAGCAGTACTTC
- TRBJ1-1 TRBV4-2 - CASSPTDINTEAFF TGTGCCAGCAGCCCTACAGACATAAACACTGAAGCTTTCTTT
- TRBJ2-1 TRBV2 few CASSETEYNEQFF TGTGCCAGCAGTGAAACTGAGTACAATGAGCAGTTCTTC
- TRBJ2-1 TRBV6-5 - CASKLDYSYNEQFF TGTGCCAGCAAATTGGACTACTCCTACAATGAGCAGTTCTTC
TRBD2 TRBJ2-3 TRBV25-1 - CASSEDPGRGTDTQYF TGTGCCAGCAGTGAAGACCCCGGGCGGGGGACAGATACGCAGTATTTT
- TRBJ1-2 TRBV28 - CASSLKGTGYTF TGTGCCAGCAGTTTAAAGGGGACCGGCTACACCTTC
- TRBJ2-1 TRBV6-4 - CARVYNEQFF TGTGCCAGGGTATACAATGAGCAGTTCTTC
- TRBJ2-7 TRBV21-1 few CASSKVEHHLEAYEQYF TGTGCCAGCAGCAAAGTGGAACATCACCTAGAGGCCTACGAGCAGTACTTC
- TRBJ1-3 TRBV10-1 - CASSESSTYSGNTIYF TGCGCCAGCAGTGAGTCGTCAACCTACTCTGGAAACACCATATATTTT
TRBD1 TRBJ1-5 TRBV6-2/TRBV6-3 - CASSPRQGSGQPQHF TGTGCCAGCAGCCCCCGACAGGGTTCGGGTCAGCCCCAGCATTTT
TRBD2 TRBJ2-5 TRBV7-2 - CASSFQRGFQETQYF TGTGCCAGCAGCTTTCAGCGGGGCTTCCAAGAGACCCAGTACTTC
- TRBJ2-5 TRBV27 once CASSSKTRAEEYF TGTGCCAGCAGTTCAAAGACCCGGGCCGAGGAGTACTTC
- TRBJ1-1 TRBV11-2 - CASSSDGAALNTEAFF TGTGCCAGCAGCTCTGATGGGGCGGCGCTGAACACTGAAGCTTTCTTT
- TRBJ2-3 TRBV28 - CASSLRQGVTDTQYF TGTGCCAGCAGTTTAAGGCAGGGAGTAACAGATACGCAGTATTTT
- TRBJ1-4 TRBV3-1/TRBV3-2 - CASSPSTLTNEKLFF TGTGCCAGCAGCCCCTCGACGTTGACTAATGAAAAACTGTTTTTT
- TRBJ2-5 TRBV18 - CASSPITGHQETQYF TGTGCCAGCTCACCCATAACAGGACATCAAGAGACCCAGTACTTC
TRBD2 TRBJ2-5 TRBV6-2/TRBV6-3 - CASSYTVATSGRDQETQYF TGTGCCAGCAGTTATACCGTAGCCACTAGCGGGAGAGACCAAGAGACCCAGTACTTC
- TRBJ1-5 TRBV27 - CASSSINGPLQHF TGTGCCAGCAGTTCGATAAACGGACCGTTACAGCATTTT
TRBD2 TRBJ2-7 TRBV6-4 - CASSEMGGSEQYF TGTGCCAGCAGTGAAATGGGAGGGAGCGAGCAGTACTTC
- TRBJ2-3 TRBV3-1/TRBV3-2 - CASSQGPSDTQYF TGTGCCAGCAGCCAAGGCCCCTCAGATACGCAGTATTTT
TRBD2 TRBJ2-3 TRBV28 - CASSPLAGGHIREDTQYF TGTGCCAGCAGCCCCTTAGCGGGAGGGCACATTAGAGAGGATACGCAGTATTTT
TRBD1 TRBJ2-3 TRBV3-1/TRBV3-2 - CASSQGTGTGFLVYPLTQYF TGTGCCAGCAGCCAAGGTACCGGGACAGGGTTTTTAGTCTACCCTTTGACGCAGTATTTT
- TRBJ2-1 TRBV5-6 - CASSRTGMAGNEQFF TGTGCCAGCAGCCGGACGGGGATGGCGGGAAATGAGCAGTTCTTC
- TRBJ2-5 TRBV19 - CASKSPAGGGETQYF TGTGCCAGTAAAAGTCCAGCAGGGGGAGGGGAGACCCAGTACTTC
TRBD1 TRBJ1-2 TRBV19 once CASSTRQGRGSGYGYTF TGTGCCAGTAGTACCCGACAGGGGAGAGGCTCGGGCTATGGCTACACCTTC
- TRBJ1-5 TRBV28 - CASSVSGHQPQHF TGTGCCAGCAGTGTCTCGGGCCATCAGCCCCAGCATTTT
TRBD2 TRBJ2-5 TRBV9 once CASSSIAGGETQYF TGTGCCAGCAGCTCCATAGCGGGAGGAGAGACCCAGTACTTC
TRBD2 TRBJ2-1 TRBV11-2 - CASSSGGIAESSYNEQFF TGTGCCAGCAGCTCGGGGGGGATAGCAGAAAGCTCCTACAATGAGCAGTTCTTC
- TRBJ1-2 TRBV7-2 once CASSSVRGGSGYTF TGTGCCAGCAGCTCTGTCAGGGGCGGGAGTGGCTACACCTTC
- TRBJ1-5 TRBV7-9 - CASSQHGDNQPQHF TGTGCCAGCAGCCAACACGGTGACAATCAGCCCCAGCATTTT
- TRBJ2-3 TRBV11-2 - CASSLVGGGSRDTQYF TGTGCCAGCAGCTTAGTGGGGGGCGGGAGTAGAGATACGCAGTATTTT
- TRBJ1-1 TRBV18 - CASSGSSRAMNTEAFF TGTGCCAGCTCAGGGAGTTCCAGGGCCATGAACACTGAAGCTTTCTTT
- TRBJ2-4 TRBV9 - CASSVDCLFPLTRNIQYF TGTGCCAGCAGCGTAGATTGCTTGTTTCCGCTGACGAGGAACATTCAGTACTTC